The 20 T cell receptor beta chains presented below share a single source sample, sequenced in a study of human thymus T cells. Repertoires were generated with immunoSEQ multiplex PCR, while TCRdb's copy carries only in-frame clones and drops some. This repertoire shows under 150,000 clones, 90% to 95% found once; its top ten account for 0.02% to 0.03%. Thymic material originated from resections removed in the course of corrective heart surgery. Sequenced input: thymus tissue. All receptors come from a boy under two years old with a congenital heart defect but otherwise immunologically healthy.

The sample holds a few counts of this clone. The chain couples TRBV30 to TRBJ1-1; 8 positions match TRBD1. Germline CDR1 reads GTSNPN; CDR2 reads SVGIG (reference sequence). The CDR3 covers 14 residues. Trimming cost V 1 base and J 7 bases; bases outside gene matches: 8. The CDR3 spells CAWSAGGSDFEAFF. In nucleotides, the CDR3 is TGTGCCTGGAGTGCAGGGGGCAGCGATTTTGAAGCTTTCTTT.

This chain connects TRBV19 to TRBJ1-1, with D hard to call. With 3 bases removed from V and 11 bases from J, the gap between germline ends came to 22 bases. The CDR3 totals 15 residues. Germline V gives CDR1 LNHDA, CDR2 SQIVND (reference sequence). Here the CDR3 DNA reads TGTGCCAGTAGTATTGGGCCGACCGCCCGCCGAAGCGCTTTCTTT. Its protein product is CASSIGPTARRSAFF.

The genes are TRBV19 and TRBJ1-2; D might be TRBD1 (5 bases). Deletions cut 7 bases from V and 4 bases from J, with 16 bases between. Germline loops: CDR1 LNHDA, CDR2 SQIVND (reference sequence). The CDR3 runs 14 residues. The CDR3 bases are TGTGCCAGTAAAGGCGTGACAGAGTTCTATGGCTACACCTTC. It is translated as CASKGVTEFYGYTF.

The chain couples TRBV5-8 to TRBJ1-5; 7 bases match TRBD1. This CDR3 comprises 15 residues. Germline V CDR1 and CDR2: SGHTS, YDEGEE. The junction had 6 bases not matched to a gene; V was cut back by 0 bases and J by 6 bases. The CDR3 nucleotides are TGTGCCAGCAGCTTGGCGACAGGGAAGCGTCAGCCCCAGCATTTT. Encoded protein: CASSLATGKRQPQHF.

The CDR3 sequence is CSVVGPTGPLDYGYTF. The CDR3 DNA follows: TGCAGCGTTGTTGGGCCGACAGGCCCGTTGGACTATGGCTACACCTTC. J is TRBJ1-2 and V is TRBV29-1; tentative D call: TRBD1 (6 bases). From germline, CDR1 is SQVTM and CDR2 ANQGSEA. V shed 4 bases and J shed 3 bases, with 21 bases lying between them. CDR3 length: 16 residues.

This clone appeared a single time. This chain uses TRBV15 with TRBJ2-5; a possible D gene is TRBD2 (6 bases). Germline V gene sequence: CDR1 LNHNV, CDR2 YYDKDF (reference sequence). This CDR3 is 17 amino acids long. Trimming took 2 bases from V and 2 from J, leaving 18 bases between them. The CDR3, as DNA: TGTGCCACCAGCAGATCAAGGGGAGGTTGGACACAAGAGACCCAGTACTTC. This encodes CATSRSRGGWTQETQYF.

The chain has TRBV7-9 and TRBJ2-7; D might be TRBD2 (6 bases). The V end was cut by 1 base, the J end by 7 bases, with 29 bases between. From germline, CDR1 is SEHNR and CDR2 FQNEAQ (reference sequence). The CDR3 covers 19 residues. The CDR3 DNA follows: TGTGCCAGCAGCTTAGACAAGTCACCTTCAGGGACGGGGGAAAGGGAGCAGTACTTC. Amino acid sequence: CASSLDKSPSGTGEREQYF.

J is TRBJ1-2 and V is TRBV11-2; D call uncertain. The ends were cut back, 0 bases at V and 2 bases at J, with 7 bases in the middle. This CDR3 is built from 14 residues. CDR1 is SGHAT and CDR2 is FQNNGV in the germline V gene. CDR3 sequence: CASSLDGGNYGYTF. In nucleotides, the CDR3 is TGTGCCAGCAGCTTAGATGGCGGCAACTATGGCTACACCTTC.

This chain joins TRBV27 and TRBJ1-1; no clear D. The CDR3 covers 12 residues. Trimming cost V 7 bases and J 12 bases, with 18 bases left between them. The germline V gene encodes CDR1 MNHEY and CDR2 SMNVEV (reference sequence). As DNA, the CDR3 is TGTGCCAGCACCCCCCCGACGGGAAGGACTTTCTTT. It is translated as CASTPPTGRTFF.

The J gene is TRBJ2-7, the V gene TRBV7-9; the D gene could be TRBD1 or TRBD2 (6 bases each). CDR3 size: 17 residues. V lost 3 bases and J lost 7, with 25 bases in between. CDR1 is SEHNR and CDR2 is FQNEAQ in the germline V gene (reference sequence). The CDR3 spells CASSFTPARGPMSEQYF. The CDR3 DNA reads TGTGCCAGCAGCTTCACCCCTGCCCGGGGGCCGATGTCTGAGCAGTACTTC. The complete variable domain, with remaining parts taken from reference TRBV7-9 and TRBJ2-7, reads DTGVSQNPRHKITKRGQNVTFRCDPISEHNRLYWYRQTLGQGPEFLTYFQNEAQLEKSRLLSDRFSAERPKGSFSTLEIQRTEQGDSAMYLCASSFTPARGPMSEQYFGPGTRLTVT.

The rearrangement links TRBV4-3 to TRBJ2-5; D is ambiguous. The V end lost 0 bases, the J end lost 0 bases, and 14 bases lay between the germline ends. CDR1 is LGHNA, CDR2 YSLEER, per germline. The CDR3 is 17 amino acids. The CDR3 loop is CASSQEPTGQHQETQYF. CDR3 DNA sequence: TGCGCCAGCAGCCAAGAGCCAACGGGTCAGCACCAAGAGACCCAGTACTTC.

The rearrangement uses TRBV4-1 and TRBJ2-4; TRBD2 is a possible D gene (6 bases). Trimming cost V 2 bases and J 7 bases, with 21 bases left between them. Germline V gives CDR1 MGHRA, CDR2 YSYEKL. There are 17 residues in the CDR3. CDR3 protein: CASSQIAEINVWNIQYF. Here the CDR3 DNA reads TGCGCCAGCAGCCAAATAGCGGAAATAAACGTGTGGAACATTCAGTACTTC.

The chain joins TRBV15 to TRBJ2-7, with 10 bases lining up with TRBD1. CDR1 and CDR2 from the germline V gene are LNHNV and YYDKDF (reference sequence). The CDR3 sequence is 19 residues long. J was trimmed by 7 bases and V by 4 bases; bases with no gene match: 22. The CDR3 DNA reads TGTGCCACCAGCAATCCGGCGGGGAATAGGGGACAGGGGACTACAGAGCAGTACTTC. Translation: CATSNPAGNRGQGTTEQYF.

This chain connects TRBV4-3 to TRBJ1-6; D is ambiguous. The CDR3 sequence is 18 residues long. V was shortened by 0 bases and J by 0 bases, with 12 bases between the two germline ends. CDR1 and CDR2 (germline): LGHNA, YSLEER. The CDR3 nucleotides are TGCGCCAGCAGCCAAGAACCCCCGTTTTCCTCCTATAATTCACCCCTCCACTTT. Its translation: CASSQEPPFSSYNSPLHF.

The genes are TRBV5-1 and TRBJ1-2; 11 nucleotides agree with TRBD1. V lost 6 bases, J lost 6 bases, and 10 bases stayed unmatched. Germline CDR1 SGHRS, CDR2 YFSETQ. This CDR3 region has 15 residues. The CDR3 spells CASTPRTGGGDGYTF. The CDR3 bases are TGCGCCAGCACCCCCCGGACAGGGGGCGGCGATGGCTACACCTTC.

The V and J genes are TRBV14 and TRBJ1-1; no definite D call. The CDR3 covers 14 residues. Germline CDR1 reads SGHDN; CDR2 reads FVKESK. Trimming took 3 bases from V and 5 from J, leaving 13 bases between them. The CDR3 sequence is CASSQLGMGTEAFF. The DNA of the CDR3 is TGTGCCAGCAGCCAGTTGGGGATGGGGACTGAAGCTTTCTTT.

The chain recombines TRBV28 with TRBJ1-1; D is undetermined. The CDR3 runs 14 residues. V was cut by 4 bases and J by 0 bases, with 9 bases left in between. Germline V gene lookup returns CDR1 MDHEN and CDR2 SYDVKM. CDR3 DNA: TGTGCCAGCAGTTCCCTCTGGGTGAACACTGAAGCTTTCTTT. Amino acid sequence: CASSSLWVNTEAFF.

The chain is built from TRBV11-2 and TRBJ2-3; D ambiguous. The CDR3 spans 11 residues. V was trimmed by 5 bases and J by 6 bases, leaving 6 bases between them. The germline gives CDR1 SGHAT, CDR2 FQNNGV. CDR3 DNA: TGTGCCAGCAGCAAAGGTGATACGCAGTATTTT. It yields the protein CASSKGDTQYF.

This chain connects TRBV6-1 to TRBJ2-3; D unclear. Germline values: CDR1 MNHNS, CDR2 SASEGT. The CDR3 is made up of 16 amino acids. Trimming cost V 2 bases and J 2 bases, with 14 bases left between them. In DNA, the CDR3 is TGTGCCAGCAGTGAAATCGGTGGGTCCCCCACAGATACGCAGTATTTT. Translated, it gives CASSEIGGSPTDTQYF.

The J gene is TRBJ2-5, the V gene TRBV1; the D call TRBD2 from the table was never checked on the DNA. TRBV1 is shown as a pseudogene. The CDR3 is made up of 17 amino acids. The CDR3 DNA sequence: TGCACCAGCAGCCCGAACCGAGGGGGGGGGCCCCAAAAGACCCAGTACTTC. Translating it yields CTSSPNRGGGPQKTQYF.